The clone carrying this TCR beta chain appeared many times. Its antigen remains unknown. Absence of ophthalmopathy within 18 months of follow-up defined stable hyperthyroidism. Amplification of the TCR beta CDR3 regions used RNA transcripts (as template). Second-round multiplex PCR came after first-round RT-PCR with HTBI primers. TCRdb itself ran the multiplex PCR reads through MiXCR, one entry per CDR3 protein. This table has about 380,000 distinct CDR3 sequences, approximately 15% appearing once. The data belong to a study of Graves' ophthalmopathy and Graves' hyperthyroidism. Study overall: Peripheral blood samples were taken at initial diagnosis, before any treatment. Overall study findings and caveats: This model predicted ophthalmopathy progression (sensitivity around 71%, specificity roughly 72%). Most thyroid clonotypes expanded beyond 0.001 frequency were also found in blood.

The sequence was obtained from a woman aged 18-35 years with stable Graves' hyperthyroidism. Sequencing was carried out using peripheral blood.

For the CDR3, the DNA is TGTGCCAGCAGTTTCTGGGCGGGGACCCACTATGGCTACACCTTC. This sequence encodes CASSFWAGTHYGYTF. The V gene is TRBV12-3 or TRBV12-4, the J gene TRBJ1-2; possible D gene TRBD1, 5 bases. V lost 3 bases and J lost 3, with 14 bases in between. The CDR3 loop spans 15 amino acids.